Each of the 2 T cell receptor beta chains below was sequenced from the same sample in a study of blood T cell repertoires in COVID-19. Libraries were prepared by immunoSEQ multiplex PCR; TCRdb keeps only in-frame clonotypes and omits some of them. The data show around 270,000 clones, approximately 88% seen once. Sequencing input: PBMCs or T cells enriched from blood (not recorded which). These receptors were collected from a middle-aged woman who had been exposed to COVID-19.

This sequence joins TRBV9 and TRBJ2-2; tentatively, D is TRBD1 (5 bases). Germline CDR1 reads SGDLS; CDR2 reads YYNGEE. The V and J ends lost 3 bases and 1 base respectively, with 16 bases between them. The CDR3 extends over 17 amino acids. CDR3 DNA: TGTGCCAGCAGCGCCTCACCGGACATCCTGAACACCGGGGAGCTGTTTTTT. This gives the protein CASSASPDILNTGELFF.

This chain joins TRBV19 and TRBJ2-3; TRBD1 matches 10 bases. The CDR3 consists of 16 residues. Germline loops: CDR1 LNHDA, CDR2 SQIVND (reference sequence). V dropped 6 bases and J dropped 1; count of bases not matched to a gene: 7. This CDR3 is CASSITGTGGTDTQYF. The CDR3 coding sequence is TGTGCCAGTAGCATCACCGGGACAGGGGGCACAGATACGCAGTATTTT.